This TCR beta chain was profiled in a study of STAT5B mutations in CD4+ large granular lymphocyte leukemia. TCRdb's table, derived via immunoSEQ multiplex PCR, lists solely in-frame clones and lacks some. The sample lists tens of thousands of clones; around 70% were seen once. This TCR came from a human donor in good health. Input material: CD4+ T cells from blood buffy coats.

DNA for the CDR3: TGTGCCAGCACCCCGGACAGGGTTTCTGGCTACACCTTC. It encodes CASTPDRVSGYTF. The chain uses TRBV7-9 and TRBJ1-2; 8 bases agree with TRBD1. After removal of 7 bases from V and 7 bases from J, the junction contained 8 bases not matched to a gene. The CDR3 is 13 residues long. The germline gives CDR1 SEHNR, CDR2 FQNEAQ (reference sequence).